Below, 22 T cell receptor beta chains from the same sample are listed, as sequenced in a study of PD-1 blockade in classical Hodgkin lymphoma. Here immunoSEQ multiplex PCR was the method, and the copy in TCRdb shows in-frame clones only, minus some. The profile shows some 150,000 clones, 78% of them singletons. Autologous stem cell transplantation was followed by relapse in every patient, and brentuximab vedotin exposure varied. The sequencing here drew on peripheral blood mononuclear cells (PBMCs), taken before the second cycle of nivolumab. The receptors were gathered from a human donor with classical Hodgkin lymphoma.

The V call is TRBV11-2, the J call TRBJ2-7; D is ambiguous. The CDR3 is 16 residues long. The V gene lost 1 base and the J gene lost 2 bases, with 15 bases spanning the gap. CDR1 and CDR2 from the germline V gene are SGHAT and FQNNGV. CDR3 DNA: TGTGCCAGCAGCTTAGTTGGGCTTCCACCCACCTACGAGCAGTACTTC. Its protein product is CASSLVGLPPTYEQYF.

The chain recombines TRBV28 with TRBJ1-1, with 7 bases identical to TRBD1. Trimming at V came to 6 bases and at J to 2 bases, leaving 12 bases not matched to a gene. Germline assignment: CDR1 MDHEN and CDR2 SYDVKM. The CDR3 totals 16 residues. The CDR3 DNA is TGTGCCAGCAGCTACCTAACAGGGGCGGGAAACACTGAAGCTTTCTTT. Amino acids: CASSYLTGAGNTEAFF.

The J gene is TRBJ2-2, the V gene TRBV2; possible D gene TRBD2, 6 bases. The germline CDR1 and CDR2 sequences are SNHLY and FYNNEI. V shed 6 bases and J shed 0 bases, with 11 bases lying between them. The CDR3 spans 15 residues. CDR3 protein: CASSPGTANTGELFF. The CDR3 bases are TGTGCCAGCAGCCCCGGGACTGCGAACACCGGGGAGCTGTTTTTT.

The genes are TRBV6-5 and TRBJ2-5; D call uncertain. The germline gives CDR1 MNHEY, CDR2 SVGAGI. V was shortened by 2 bases and J by 5 bases, with 3 bases between the two germline ends. The CDR3 has 11 amino acids. The CDR3 nucleotides are TGTGCCAGCAGTTACATGGAGACCCAGTACTTC. Translation gives CASSYMETQYF.

The chain employs TRBV6-6 and TRBJ1-3, with no clear D. V was cut by 0 bases and J by 4 bases, with 10 bases left in between. The CDR3 runs 15 residues. Germline CDR1 is MNHNY and CDR2 is SVGAGI (reference sequence). The CDR3 bases are TGTGCCAGCAGTTACTCCCCCGGCCCGGGAAACACCATATATTTT. This codes for CASSYSPGPGNTIYF.

The chain is built from TRBV10-3 and TRBJ2-1; 10 nucleotides match TRBD1. This CDR3 region has 15 residues. Germline lookup yields CDR1 ENHRY and CDR2 SYGVKD. V lost 7 bases and J lost 6; bases outside the gene matches: 9. Written as DNA, the CDR3 is TGTGCCATCAACCCGGGACAGGGGCAGGGCAATGAGCAGTTCTTC. Translation: CAINPGQGQGNEQFF.

V gene TRBV28 combines with J gene TRBJ2-7; D is perhaps TRBD1 or TRBD2 (5 bases each). Deletions cut 2 bases from V and 5 bases from J, with 7 bases between. CDR1 MDHEN and CDR2 SYDVKM come from the germline V gene. This CDR3 is 12 amino acids long. CDR3 nucleotide sequence: TGTGCCAGCAGTTTAGGGGGACACGAGCAGTACTTC. Translating it yields CASSLGGHEQYF.

This chain joins TRBV21-1 and TRBJ1-5; the table's TRBD1 call for D was not verified on the DNA. TRBV21-1 represents a pseudogene. This CDR3 comprises 15 residues. The CDR3 DNA reads TGTGCCAGCAGCAAGGGACAGGGGGCTCGTCAGCCCCAGCATTTT. Residues: CASSKGQGARQPQHF.

In nucleotides, the CDR3 is TGTGCCAGCAGCCTCCGCGGGTCGCGGAATGAGCAGTTCTTC. Its protein is CASSLRGSRNEQFF. The V and J genes are TRBV11-3 and TRBJ2-1, with D possibly TRBD2 on 5 matching bases. Germline lookup yields CDR1 SGHNT and CDR2 YENEEA. V was pared by 5 bases and J by 7 bases, with 15 bases between. This CDR3 region has 14 residues.

The CDR3: CASSTPGRYSNQPQHF. The CDR3, as DNA: TGTGCCAGTAGTACCCCGGGAAGATATAGCAATCAGCCCCAGCATTTT. The chain joins TRBV19 to TRBJ1-5, with D uncertain. Germline V CDR1 and CDR2: LNHDA, SQIVND (reference sequence). The CDR3 extends over 16 amino acids. V was shortened by 4 bases and J by 0 bases, with 13 bases between the two germline ends.

The genes are TRBV7-2 and TRBJ2-4; 15 nucleotides agree with TRBD2. This CDR3 comprises 19 residues. V shed 0 bases, J shed 5 bases, and the junction held 8 bases outside the gene matches. Per germline, CDR1 SGHTA and CDR2 FQGNSA. The DNA of the CDR3 is TGTGCCAGCAGCTTAGCTTGGACTAGCGGGAGGGCCTTCGAAAACATTCAGTACTTC. Amino acids: CASSLAWTSGRAFENIQYF.

V usage is TRBV27 and J usage is TRBJ1-5, with a weak D call TRBD1 (6 bases). Looked up from germline, CDR1 is MNHEY and CDR2 is SMNVEV (reference sequence). The CDR3 loop spans 13 amino acids. V gave up 8 bases and J gave up 6 bases, with 14 bases separating them. This chain's CDR3 is CASGAQGGQPQHF. CDR3 nucleotides: TGTGCCAGCGGTGCACAGGGCGGTCAGCCCCAGCATTTT.

This chain joins TRBV9 and TRBJ2-2, with a possible D match to TRBD2 (5 bases). Germline loops: CDR1 SGDLS, CDR2 YYNGEE. V was clipped by 7 bases and J by 1 base, with 8 bases between them. The CDR3 is made up of 13 amino acids. The CDR3 region has the DNA TGTGCCAGCCAAGGAGGGAACACCGGGGAGCTGTTTTTT. Protein product: CASQGGNTGELFF. The whole variable domain, remainder taken from reference TRBV9 and TRBJ2-2, is DSGVTQTPKHLITATGQRVTLRCSPRSGDLSVYWYQQSLDQGLQFLIQYYNGEERAKGNILERFSAQQFPDLHSELNLSSLELGDSALYFCASQGGNTGELFFGEGSRLTVL.

This clone has just one count. The chain recombines TRBV6-6 with TRBJ2-1; tentative D call: TRBD2 (5 bases). The CDR3 length is 15 residues. Trimming pared 10 bases from V and 9 bases from J, leaving 25 bases between. From germline, CDR1 is MNHNY and CDR2 SVGAGI (reference sequence). The CDR3 reads CATSRGSIGMGEQFF. CDR3 sequence (DNA): TGTGCCACCTCACGAGGAAGTATCGGGATGGGTGAGCAGTTCTTC.

The CDR3 bases are TGTGCCAGCTCACCAAGCAGGGGGCCTTCCTACAATGAGCAGTTCTTC. Its translation: CASSPSRGPSYNEQFF. V gene TRBV18 combines with J gene TRBJ2-1, with 8 positions matching TRBD1. V shed 2 bases, J shed 1 base, and the junction held 4 bases outside the gene matches. Germline V gives CDR1 KGHSH, CDR2 LQKENI. The CDR3 runs 16 residues.

This clone has only a few counts. The rearrangement joins TRBV6-6 to TRBJ2-7; 8 bases align to TRBD1. Germline assignment: CDR1 MNHNY and CDR2 SVGAGI (reference sequence). J was trimmed by 5 bases and V by 5 bases; bases with no gene match: 8. The CDR3 contains 14 residues. CDR3 DNA sequence: TGTGCCAGCAGTACCCGGGACAGGAATAACGAGCAGTACTTC. Its protein product is CASSTRDRNNEQYF.

This CDR3 reads CASSLDRVETQYF. CDR3 DNA: TGTGCCAGCAGTTTGGACAGGGTGGAGACCCAGTACTTC. V gene TRBV2 combines with J gene TRBJ2-5; the match to TRBD1 covers 8 bases. Per the germline V gene, CDR1 is SNHLY and CDR2 is FYNNEI. CDR3 length: 13 residues. V was pared by 5 bases and J by 5 bases, with 4 bases of the junction left unmatched.

This chain uses TRBV9 with TRBJ2-2, with TRBD2 identical over 9 bases. The CDR3 has 15 amino acids. After removal of 4 bases from V and 5 bases from J, the junction contained 6 bases not matched to a gene. The germline V gene has CDR1 SGDLS and CDR2 YYNGEE. The DNA of the CDR3 is TGTGCCAGCAGCCTTACTAGCGGGTATACCGGGGAGCTGTTTTTT. Translation gives CASSLTSGYTGELFF.

This clone came up once. The chain has TRBV25-1 and TRBJ1-5; D may be TRBD1 (5 bases). Germline-derived CDR1 and CDR2 are MGHDK and SYGVNS. V lost 3 bases, J lost 4 bases, and 10 bases lay in between. The CDR3 has 14 amino acids. CDR3 sequence reads: CASSDIQGNQPQHF. The CDR3 nucleotides are TGTGCCAGCAGTGATATTCAGGGAAATCAGCCCCAGCATTTT.

This chain uses TRBV29-1 with TRBJ2-3; D is ambiguous. Germline CDR1 is SQVTM and CDR2 is ANQGSEA. V lost 1 base and J lost 0, with 5 bases in between. This CDR3 has 13 residues. This chain's CDR3 is CSVEADSTDTQYF. The CDR3 DNA reads as TGCAGCGTTGAAGCGGACAGCACAGATACGCAGTATTTT.

This CDR3 reads CASSPRTGPNEQYF. In DNA, the CDR3 is TGTGCCAGTAGTCCCAGGACAGGCCCCAACGAGCAGTACTTC. V and J are TRBV19 and TRBJ2-7, with 7 bases aligning to TRBD1. V lost 5 bases and J lost 5; bases outside the gene matches: 9. Germline V CDR1 and CDR2: LNHDA, SQIVND (reference sequence). This CDR3 region has 14 residues.

The rearrangement links TRBV11-2 to TRBJ2-1; 8 nucleotides match TRBD2. Looked up from germline, CDR1 is SGHAT and CDR2 is FQNNGV. Trimming at V came to 3 bases and at J to 3 bases, leaving 7 bases not matched to a gene. This CDR3 has 16 amino acids. CDR3 residues: CASSFTSGYFYNEQFF. The CDR3, as DNA: TGTGCCAGCAGCTTTACTAGCGGATATTTCTACAATGAGCAGTTCTTC.